This TCR beta chain came from a study of blood T cell repertoires in COVID-19. The overall study: PBMCs, B-cell-depleted T cells, or T cells provided the cDNA or gDNA that made up the material.

In the source study's methods: Reference gene primer amplification gave estimated nucleated cell counts. Only in-frame clones appear in the TCRdb table, and some are missing; sequencing was by immunoSEQ multiplex PCR. D and trimming come from the DNA, and the V and J calls and clone size come from that table. The data contain about 97,000 clones, around 84% of them singletons. The sequence came from a woman aged 70-85 years with active or convalescent COVID-19. Sample: peripheral blood.

CDR3 nucleotide sequence: TGTGCCAGCAGCCAAGGCCCAGGGGGAGGAGATACGCAGTATTTT. Translated, it gives CASSQGPGGGDTQYF. V is TRBV3-1 (or the pseudogene TRBV3-2) and J is TRBJ2-3; the D gene is possibly TRBD1 (7 bases). Between the trimmed V and J ends, which lost 1 base and 5 bases, there was a span of 13 bases. CDR1 LGHDT and CDR2 YNNKEL come from the germline V gene (reference sequence). This CDR3 comprises 15 residues.